A single sample gave rise to the 20 T cell receptor beta chains below, sequenced in a study of ipilimumab plus nivolumab after autologous stem cell transplantation. Some clones are missing from TCRdb's copy, which holds only in-frame ones; the method was immunoSEQ multiplex PCR. The sample yields 15,000 to 20,000 clones, around 80% seen once. Sequenced here: PBMCs, sampled in a trial of ipilimumab plus nivolumab as post-transplant consolidation. Every receptor here comes from a male donor with diffuse large B-cell lymphoma.

V usage is TRBV2 and J usage is TRBJ2-3; D unresolved. The V and J ends lost 5 bases and 6 bases respectively, with 9 bases between them. The CDR3 runs to 12 residues. Germline loops: CDR1 SNHLY, CDR2 FYNNEI. CDR3 in amino acids: CASSIRVDTQYF. The CDR3 DNA follows: TGTGCCAGCAGTATCCGAGTGGATACGCAGTATTTT.

This clone was seen just once. The chain combines TRBV6-6 with TRBJ2-1; 13 bases map to TRBD2. The CDR3 spans 16 residues. Germline CDR1 reads MNHNY; CDR2 reads SVGAGI (reference sequence). J was trimmed by 7 bases and V by 6 bases; bases with no gene match: 9. Here the CDR3 DNA reads TGTGCCAGCAGCACCGCACGGACTAGCGGGGGAAATGAGCAGTTCTTC. Translating gives CASSTARTSGGNEQFF.

The rearrangement joins TRBV15 to TRBJ2-3; a weak D match, TRBD2 (6 bases). Germline V gene lookup returns CDR1 LNHNV and CDR2 YYDKDF (reference sequence). V was trimmed by 3 bases and J by 1 base, leaving 23 bases between them. The CDR3 covers 19 residues. The CDR3 region has the DNA TGTGCCACCAGCAGGGAGGGACCCCTTTCCTTTGGGGGCACAGATACGCAGTATTTT. Its translation: CATSREGPLSFGGTDTQYF.

The chain is built from TRBV7-6 and TRBJ2-3, with 10 nucleotides matching TRBD2. This CDR3 comprises 15 residues. V shed 7 bases, J shed 1 base, and the junction held 5 bases outside the gene matches. Germline V CDR1 and CDR2: SGHVS, FNYEAQ. DNA of the CDR3: TGTGCCAGCAAATGGGGGACTAGCGGCACAGATACGCAGTATTTT. Amino acids: CASKWGTSGTDTQYF.

The V and J genes are TRBV30 and TRBJ2-5, with 10 bases fitting TRBD2. J gave up 2 bases and V 4 bases, and 7 bases lay outside the gene matches. This CDR3 region has 15 residues. Germline V gene sequence: CDR1 GTSNPN, CDR2 SVGIG (reference sequence). In DNA, the CDR3 is TGTGCCTGGAAAGCGGGGGGGCGATCACAAGAGACCCAGTACTTC. Translated, it gives CAWKAGGRSQETQYF.

The rearrangement links TRBV6-6 to TRBJ1-2; D is possibly TRBD1 (5 bases). The germline V gene has CDR1 MNHNY and CDR2 SVGAGI (reference sequence). The CDR3 spans 13 residues. Trimming stripped 6 bases from V and 6 bases from J, with 14 bases between. CDR3 sequence (DNA): TGTGCCAGCAGGAGGGACGAGGAGAATGGCTACACCTTC. Its protein is CASRRDEENGYTF.

This clone has just a few counts. The chain is built from TRBV7-2 and TRBJ2-7, with 7 bases lining up with TRBD1. The germline gives CDR1 SGHTA, CDR2 FQGNSA. J was trimmed by 4 bases and V by 5 bases; bases with no gene match: 14. The CDR3 has 16 amino acids. This CDR3 is CASSRQQGTAQYEQYF. For the CDR3, the DNA is TGTGCCAGCAGCAGACAACAGGGGACCGCGCAATACGAGCAGTACTTC.

V usage is TRBV2 and J usage is TRBJ1-1; D ambiguous. Trimming pared 8 bases from V and 0 bases from J, leaving 7 bases between. The CDR3 consists of 12 residues. In germline, CDR1 is SNHLY, CDR2 FYNNEI. The CDR3 DNA reads as TGTGCCAGCGGGATCATGAACACTGAAGCTTTCTTT. Translated: CASGIMNTEAFF.

CDR3 protein: CASTGTDTQYF. The CDR3 region has the DNA TGCGCCAGCACCGGCACAGATACGCAGTATTTT. The chain carries TRBV5-1 and TRBJ2-3; D is uncertain. V was shortened by 6 bases and J by 1 base, with 3 bases between the two germline ends. The CDR3 length is 11 residues. The germline gives CDR1 SGHRS, CDR2 YFSETQ.

This chain links TRBV19 with TRBJ1-2; 8 nucleotides match TRBD1. The CDR3 is 12 residues long. The V and J ends lost 9 bases and 6 bases, in that order; junction bases with no gene match: 6. Germline V gene lookup returns CDR1 LNHDA and CDR2 SQIVND (reference sequence). The CDR3 loop is CASQTGAHGYTF. Here the CDR3 DNA reads TGTGCCAGCCAGACAGGGGCGCATGGCTACACCTTC.

The rearrangement joins TRBV6-5 to TRBJ1-1, with D hard to call. V was cut by 4 bases and J by 0 bases, with 6 bases left in between. The CDR3 is 13 residues long. Germline-derived CDR1 and CDR2 are MNHEY and SVGAGI. The CDR3 is CASSFRMNTEAFF. As DNA, the CDR3 is TGTGCCAGCAGTTTTCGCATGAACACTGAAGCTTTCTTT.

Sample share makes this clone medium-sized. V gene TRBV19 combines with J gene TRBJ1-5; D is possibly TRBD1 (6 bases). Germline V lookup: CDR1 LNHDA, CDR2 SQIVND (reference sequence). V dropped 5 bases and J dropped 4 bases, with 15 bases sitting between them. The CDR3 runs 15 residues. CDR3 sequence reads: CASSYSQGSNQPQHF. The CDR3 nucleotides are TGTGCCAGTAGTTATTCCCAGGGGAGTAATCAGCCCCAGCATTTT.

V gene TRBV7-2 combines with J gene TRBJ2-7, with D maybe TRBD1 (6 bases). Per the germline V gene, CDR1 is SGHTA and CDR2 is FQGNSA. This CDR3 has 14 residues. Trimming shortened V by 7 bases and J by 5 bases, and 18 bases separated the two germline ends. The CDR3 region is CASNNRVGWDEQYF. CDR3 nucleotide sequence: TGTGCCAGCAATAACAGGGTGGGTTGGGACGAGCAGTACTTC.

This clone was counted once. V and J are TRBV4-1 and TRBJ1-3; possible D gene TRBD1, 6 bases. The ends were cut back, 4 bases at V and 0 bases at J, with 28 bases in the middle. CDR1 MGHRA and CDR2 YSYEKL come from the germline V gene. This CDR3 has 21 residues. The CDR3 DNA reads TGCGCCAGCAGCCGGGAACTAGCGACCCGGGACATTCATATCTCTGGAAACACCATATATTTT. This sequence encodes CASSRELATRDIHISGNTIYF.

The CDR3 here is CASSLSGGDTQYF. The CDR3 DNA is TGTGCCAGCAGCTTATCCGGGGGCGATACGCAGTATTTT. The chain uses TRBV7-2 and TRBJ2-3; D possibly matches TRBD1 or TRBD2 (6 bases each). The CDR3 is 13 amino acids. In germline, CDR1 is SGHTA, CDR2 FQGNSA. Trimming removed 2 bases from V and 6 bases from J, with 9 bases in between.

V gene TRBV6-1 combines with J gene TRBJ2-7; possible D gene TRBD1, 6 bases. Looked up from germline, CDR1 is MNHNS and CDR2 is SASEGT. The V end lost 8 bases, the J end lost 5 bases, and 19 bases lay between the germline ends. This CDR3 comprises 14 residues. CDR3 residues: CASQTGSTNNEQYF. CDR3 DNA sequence: TGTGCCAGCCAAACAGGGTCGACAAACAACGAGCAGTACTTC.

The chain joins TRBV7-1 to TRBJ2-2; unclear D gene. TRBV7-1 falls under the ORF class, with uncertain function. This CDR3 spans 18 amino acids. Trimming stripped 6 bases from V and 3 bases from J, with 23 bases between. The CDR3 spells CASSEQQLGDVDTGELFF. The DNA for the CDR3 is TGTGCCAGCAGTGAGCAGCAGTTAGGAGACGTCGACACCGGGGAGCTGTTTTTT.

The rearrangement uses TRBV27 and TRBJ2-3; TRBD2 might be the D (5 bases). Trimming removed 10 bases from V and 6 bases from J, with 20 bases in between. This CDR3 is built from 14 residues. The germline gives CDR1 MNHEY, CDR2 SMNVEV (reference sequence). This CDR3 reads CATILRGQGDTQYF. The CDR3 DNA sequence: TGTGCCACCATCCTCCGGGGTCAAGGGGATACGCAGTATTTT.

The chain uses TRBV5-4 and TRBJ1-2, with D possibly matching TRBD1 (6 bases). V was shortened by 4 bases and J by 8 bases, with 21 bases between the two germline ends. Germline CDR1 is SGHNT and CDR2 is YYREEE (reference sequence). This CDR3 is 15 amino acids long. The CDR3 region is CASSHTDRKGSGYTF. In DNA, the CDR3 is TGTGCCAGCAGCCACACGGACAGAAAGGGATCAGGCTACACCTTC. Together with reference TRBV5-4 and TRBJ1-2, the CDR3 gives the full variable domain: ETGVTQSPTHLIKTRGQQVTLRCSSQSGHNTVSWYQQALGQGPQFIFQYYREEENGRGNFPPRFSGLQFPNYSSELNVNALELDDSALYLCASSHTDRKGSGYTFGSGTRLTVV.

This sequence joins TRBV5-1 and TRBJ1-2; a possible D gene is TRBD1 (5 bases). The CDR3 contains 14 residues. Germline V gene sequence: CDR1 SGHRS, CDR2 YFSETQ. Trimming removed 3 bases at V and 6 bases at J, with 15 bases between. The CDR3 here is CASSSPGGIDGYTF. The DNA of the CDR3 is TGCGCCAGCAGCTCCCCCGGGGGAATCGATGGCTACACCTTC.